A single sample gave rise to the 16 T cell receptor beta chains below, sequenced in a study of T cells in Graves' hyperthyroidism and ophthalmopathy. It was RNA transcripts that yielded the amplified TCR beta CDR3 regions. The HTBI set primed first-round TCR CDR3 RT-PCR. Each CDR3 protein gets one entry after TCRdb re-called the multiplex PCR reads with MiXCR. The data contain hundreds of thousands of distinct CDR3 sequences, roughly 15% of them singletons. What was sequenced was blood. All receptors come from a woman in her 50s with Graves' ophthalmopathy.

In this sample, this clonotype turned up many times. The chain links TRBV12-3 or TRBV12-4 to TRBJ2-1; TRBD2 matches at 12 bases. The V segment lost 5 bases and the J segment 4 bases; nucleotides outside the gene matches: 6. There are 16 residues in the CDR3. The CDR3 region is CASSPLAGGMYNEQFF. The CDR3 DNA sequence: TGTGCCAGCAGTCCACTAGCGGGAGGAATGTACAATGAGCAGTTCTTC.

The sample holds a few counts of this clonotype. The CDR3 spells CASSVGVGNTIYF. The CDR3 nucleotides are TGTGCCAGCAGCGTAGGAGTGGGAAACACCATATATTTT. The chain recombines TRBV9 with TRBJ1-3; D is unclear. Germline V gives CDR1 SGDLS, CDR2 YYNGEE. This CDR3 has 13 residues. Trimming pared 0 bases from V and 4 bases from J, leaving 5 bases between.

In its sample, this clonotype was seen many times. CDR3 nucleotide sequence: TGTGCCAGTAGGGGGTTGGACACAATATATGACGAGCAGTACTTC. Protein sequence: CASRGLDTIYDEQYF. This rearrangement joins TRBV2 to TRBJ2-7, with D tentatively TRBD1 (6 bases). The CDR3 runs 15 residues. Germline V gives CDR1 SNHLY, CDR2 FYNNEI. The V and J ends lost 9 bases and 5 bases respectively, with 23 bases between them. Full variable domain (rest looked up from reference TRBV2 and TRBJ2-7): EPEVTQTPSHQVTQMGQEVILRCVPISNHLYFYWYRQILGQKVEFLVSFYNNEISEKSEIFDDQFSVERPDGSNFTLKIRSTKLEDSAMYFCASRGLDTIYDEQYFGPGTRLTVT.

This clonotype was observed many times. The chain is built from TRBV25-1 and TRBJ1-2; no clear D. CDR3 size: 12 residues. V was shortened by 3 bases and J by 5 bases, with 7 bases between the two germline ends. The germline CDR1 and CDR2 sequences are MGHDK and SYGVNS. CDR3 in DNA: TGTGCCAGCAGTGATGGGAGATATGGCTACACCTTC. It yields the protein CASSDGRYGYTF.

This clonotype showed up many times. This chain uses TRBV11-3 with TRBJ2-1, with D uncertain. This CDR3 has 14 amino acids. The V gene lost 1 base and the J gene lost 7 bases, with 11 bases spanning the gap. Germline loops: CDR1 SGHNT, CDR2 YENEEA. This chain's CDR3 is CASSLGDLRNEQFF. The DNA for the CDR3 is TGTGCCAGCAGCTTAGGGGATTTAAGGAATGAGCAGTTCTTC.

CDR3: CASTGTGGLGEQYF. The CDR3 DNA is TGTGCCAGCACCGGGACAGGGGGCTTGGGCGAGCAGTACTTC. This sequence joins TRBV6-1 and TRBJ2-7; 12 bases fit TRBD1. CDR3 size: 14 residues. Trimming took 7 bases from V and 6 from J; bases not matched to a gene: 7. Germline assignment: CDR1 MNHNS and CDR2 SASEGT.

The chain joins TRBV20-1 to TRBJ2-5; 10 positions match TRBD2. Germline assignment: CDR1 DFQATT and CDR2 SNEGSKA (reference sequence). The CDR3 spans 18 residues. V trimming: 6 bases; J trimming: 5 bases; junction bases outside the gene matches: 21. The DNA for the CDR3 is TGCAGTGCACCAGGACAGGGAAAGCGGGAGGGCCCTGGGGAGACCCAGTACTTC. Its protein is CSAPGQGKREGPGETQYF.

This clonotype was detected many times. The rearrangement joins TRBV5-1 to TRBJ2-1; D remains ambiguous. Looked up from germline, CDR1 is SGHRS and CDR2 is YFSETQ. This CDR3 has 13 residues. Deletions cut 2 bases from V and 10 bases from J, with 13 bases between. The CDR3 region is CASSFSTSREQFF. The CDR3 coding sequence is TGCGCCAGCAGCTTTTCCACTTCGCGGGAGCAGTTCTTC.

Ten or more counts support this clonotype. This sequence joins TRBV15 and TRBJ1-1, with 7 bases matching TRBD1. CDR3 length equals 15 residues. Germline values: CDR1 LNHNV, CDR2 YYDKDF (reference sequence). The ends lost 3 bases at V and 4 bases at J; junction bases unmatched: 8. CDR3 protein: CATSRNRQGTTEAFF. The CDR3, as DNA: TGTGCCACCAGCAGGAATCGACAGGGTACCACTGAAGCTTTCTTT.

This clonotype was observed many times. The chain uses TRBV24-1 and TRBJ2-1, with 9 bases fitting TRBD2. CDR1 and CDR2 (germline): KGHDR, SFDVKD. The CDR3 runs 14 residues. Trimming removed 9 bases from V and 2 bases from J; junction bases left unmatched: 4. The CDR3 loop is CATVAGEPYNEQFF. In DNA, the CDR3 is TGTGCCACCGTAGCGGGAGAGCCCTACAATGAGCAGTTCTTC.

This clonotype has a count of ten or more. In DNA form, the CDR3 reads TGTGCCAGCAGCCGACAGACTAGCGGGAGTTACGAGCAGTACTTC. Protein product: CASSRQTSGSYEQYF. The rearrangement uses TRBV14 and TRBJ2-7; 12 bases fit TRBD2. V was pared by 4 bases and J by 4 bases, with 5 bases of the junction left unmatched. This CDR3 comprises 15 residues. Germline CDR1 reads SGHDN; CDR2 reads FVKESK.

A single count supports this clonotype. The chain combines TRBV7-2 with TRBJ2-7, with TRBD2 matching over 14 bases. This CDR3 contains 15 residues. J was trimmed by 6 bases and V by 2 bases; bases with no gene match: 3. Germline V lookup: CDR1 SGHTA, CDR2 FQGNSA. The CDR3 nucleotides read TGTGCCAGCAGCTTATCGGGACTAGCGGGAGCCGAGCAGTACTTC. This encodes CASSLSGLAGAEQYF.

Comment on this clonotype: This may be a read error, as it is one base from a much larger clone. In DNA form, the CDR3 reads TGTGCCATCTCCCGCCGCAATCAGCCCCAGCATTTT. Translation gives CAISRRNQPQHF. The chain carries TRBV12-3 or TRBV12-4 and TRBJ1-5; the D is unclear. V lost 10 bases and J lost 2, with 9 bases in between. The CDR3 covers 12 residues.

The sample holds a few counts of this clonotype. V and J are TRBV4-3 and TRBJ1-2; D might be TRBD1 (5 bases). Germline V gene data show CDR1 as LGHNA and CDR2 as YSLEER. Trimming pared 1 base from V and 4 bases from J, leaving 13 bases between. This CDR3 contains 15 residues. The CDR3 spells CASSQVTDSSYGYTF. The CDR3 nucleotides read TGCGCCAGCAGCCAAGTTACAGACAGCAGCTATGGCTACACCTTC.

The genes are TRBV7-8 and TRBJ1-5; no firm D call. The CDR3 extends over 18 amino acids. V lost 5 bases, J lost 0 bases, and 20 bases lay in between. Germline-derived CDR1 and CDR2 are SGHVS and FQNEAQ. The CDR3 is CASSPPPSRGYSNQPQHF. The CDR3 DNA reads TGTGCCAGCAGCCCCCCCCCATCCCGGGGTTATAGCAATCAGCCCCAGCATTTT.

This clonotype was recorded at least ten times. The gene calls are TRBV27 and TRBJ2-7; D unclear. Germline V gene lookup returns CDR1 MNHEY and CDR2 SMNVEV (reference sequence). This CDR3 is built from 14 residues. V lost 0 bases and J lost 9, with 15 bases in between. In DNA, the CDR3 is TGTGCCAGCAGTTTATCTACCCCACCGGGTGTGCAGTACTTC. It encodes CASSLSTPPGVQYF.